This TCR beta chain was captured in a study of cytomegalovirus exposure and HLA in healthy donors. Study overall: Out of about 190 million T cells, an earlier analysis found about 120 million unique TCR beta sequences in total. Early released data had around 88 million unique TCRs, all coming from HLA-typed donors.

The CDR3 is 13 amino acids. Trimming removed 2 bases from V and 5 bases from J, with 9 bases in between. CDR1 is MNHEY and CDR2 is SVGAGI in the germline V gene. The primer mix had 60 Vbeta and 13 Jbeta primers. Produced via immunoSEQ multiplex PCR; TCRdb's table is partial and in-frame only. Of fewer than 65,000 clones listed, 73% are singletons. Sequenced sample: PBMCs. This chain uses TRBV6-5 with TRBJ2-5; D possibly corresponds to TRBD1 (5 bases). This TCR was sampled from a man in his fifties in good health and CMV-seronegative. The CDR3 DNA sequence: TGTGCCAGCAGTTACCAGGGCAGGGAGACCCAGTACTTC. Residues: CASSYQGRETQYF.